This TCR beta chain comes out of a study of response to subunit inactivated influenza vaccine. For this clonotype: Its cognate antigen is unknown.

V was clipped by 1 base and J by 4 bases, with 11 bases between them. The CDR3 length is 14 residues. Germline V lookup: CDR1 PRHDT, CDR2 FYEKMQ (reference sequence). Study-level results: Authors suggested seasonal influenza vaccinations each recruit few new T cells.

TCRdb independently ran MiXCR on the RT-PCR reads; one entry per CDR3 protein. The sample has under 950,000 distinct CDR3 sequences, over 20% seen once. This TCR was sampled from a man aged 45-65 years who received an inactivated influenza vaccine. The material was PBMCs from blood, obtained roughly 5 days after vaccination. This chain connects TRBV13 to TRBJ2-7, with D possibly being TRBD1 (6 bases). As DNA, the CDR3 is TGTGCCAGCAGCTTAGACAGGGAGAGGTACGAGCAGTACTTC. Protein product: CASSLDRERYEQYF.